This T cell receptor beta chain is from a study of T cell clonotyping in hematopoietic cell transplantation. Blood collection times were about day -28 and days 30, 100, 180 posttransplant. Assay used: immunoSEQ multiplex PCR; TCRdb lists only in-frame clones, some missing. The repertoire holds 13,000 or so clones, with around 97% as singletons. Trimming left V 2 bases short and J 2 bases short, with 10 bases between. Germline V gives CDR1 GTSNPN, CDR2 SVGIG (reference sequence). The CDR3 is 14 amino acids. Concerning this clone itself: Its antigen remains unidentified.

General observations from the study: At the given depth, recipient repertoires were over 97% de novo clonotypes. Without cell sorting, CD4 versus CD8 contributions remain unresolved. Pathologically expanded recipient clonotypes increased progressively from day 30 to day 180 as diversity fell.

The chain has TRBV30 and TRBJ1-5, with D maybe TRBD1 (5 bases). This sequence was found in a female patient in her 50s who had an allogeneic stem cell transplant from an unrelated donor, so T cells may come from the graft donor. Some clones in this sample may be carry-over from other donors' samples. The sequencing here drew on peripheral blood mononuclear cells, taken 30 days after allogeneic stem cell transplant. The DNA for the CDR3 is TGTGCCTGGAGTAGGGGCGGGGGCAATCAGCCCCAGCATTTT. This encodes CAWSRGGGNQPQHF.